This is a list of T cell receptor beta chains from one sample in a study of T cell responses to AZD1222 COVID-19 vaccine. Sequencing was performed with immunoSEQ multiplex PCR; in TCRdb, only in-frame clones are kept and a portion is missing. The table shows about 130,000 clones, with over 90% occurring only once. Here the sequenced sample was peripheral blood, taken on day 0 of AZD1222 vaccination. Receptors originate from an adult in good health. The CDR3 runs from the conserved cysteine through the conserved F or W. A D gene is named only where the DNA matches it firmly. Size is stated for part of the rows, as once, few or many counts, or as a class when the clone is expanded.

v_call,clone_size,d_call,j_call,cdr3_nt,cdr3_aa
TRBV7-9,-,TRBD1,TRBJ1-1,TGTGCCAGCAGCTTACAGGGGGCGTTAGCTTTCTTT,CASSLQGALAFF
TRBV7-2,-,TRBD2,TRBJ2-7,TGTGCCAGCAGCCAGCGGGGGCCGTCCTACGAGCAGTACTTC,CASSQRGPSYEQYF
TRBV13,-,-,TRBJ1-4,TGTGCCAGCAGCTCCAATGGGGGTTCTAATGAAAAACTGTTTTTT,CASSSNGGSNEKLFF
TRBV18,-,-,TRBJ1-1,TGTGCCAGCTCACCAATGGAAGCCGGGATTGAAGCTTTCTTT,CASSPMEAGIEAFF
TRBV27,-,TRBD1,TRBJ2-3,TGTGCCAGCAGTCCCAACAGGGGATCAGATACGCAGTATTTT,CASSPNRGSDTQYF
TRBV11-3,-,TRBD2,TRBJ2-2,TGTGCCAGCAGCTTAGATGGGAGACTAGCGCCCGACTACACCGGGGAGCTGTTTTTT,CASSLDGRLAPDYTGELFF
TRBV5-5,-,TRBD1,TRBJ1-4,TGTGCCAGCAGCTTGCGACCGGGACAGGGGGCTGAAAAACTGTTTTTT,CASSLRPGQGAEKLFF
TRBV7-9,-,-,TRBJ1-2,TGTGCCAGCACCCGGGAGGGCATTGACTATGGCTACACCTTC,CASTREGIDYGYTF
TRBV6-5,-,-,TRBJ2-7,TGTGCCAGCTTTTCTATACACGAGCAGTACTTC,CASFSIHEQYF
TRBV19,-,-,TRBJ1-5,TGTGCCAGTAGTATATCACATAATCAGCCCCAGCATTTT,CASSISHNQPQHF
TRBV7-8,-,-,TRBJ1-5,TGTGCCAGCAGCCTGGGGGGGGATCAGCCCCAGCATTTT,CASSLGGDQPQHF
TRBV5-8,-,-,TRBJ1-1,TGTGCCAGCAGCTTGGGACAGTCGTACACTGAAGCTTTCTTT,CASSLGQSYTEAFF
TRBV19,-,TRBD1,TRBJ2-7,TGTGCCAGTAGTATCGCCGGGACAGGGGGCCACGAGCAGTACTTC,CASSIAGTGGHEQYF
TRBV5-1,-,TRBD1,TRBJ2-6,TGCGCCAGCAGCTCCGGGACAGGGGGCTCTGGGGCCAACGTCCTGACTTTC,CASSSGTGGSGANVLTF
TRBV27,-,-,TRBJ2-2,TGTGCCAGCAGTTCTTGGACAGACACCGGGGAGCTGTTTTTT,CASSSWTDTGELFF
TRBV7-9,-,TRBD1,TRBJ1-2,TGTGCCAGCAGCCTCCCGGGACAGGGCTATGGCTACACCTTC,CASSLPGQGYGYTF
TRBV6-5,-,TRBD1,TRBJ1-1,TGTGCCAGCTATTCCGACAGGGGAACCACTGAAGCTTTCTTT,CASYSDRGTTEAFF
TRBV29-1,once,TRBD2,TRBJ2-3,TGCAGCGTTGTCGGCGGGGGGGCTTCAGATACGCAGTATTTT,CSVVGGGASDTQYF
TRBV11-3,-,-,TRBJ2-3,TGTGCCAGCAGCTTCGGACTCGCTGGAGATACGCAGTATTTT,CASSFGLAGDTQYF
TRBV3-1/TRBV3-2,-,-,TRBJ2-5,TGTGCCAGCAGCCAGGGCGGGGGCCTCCAAGAGACCCAGTACTTC,CASSQGGGLQETQYF